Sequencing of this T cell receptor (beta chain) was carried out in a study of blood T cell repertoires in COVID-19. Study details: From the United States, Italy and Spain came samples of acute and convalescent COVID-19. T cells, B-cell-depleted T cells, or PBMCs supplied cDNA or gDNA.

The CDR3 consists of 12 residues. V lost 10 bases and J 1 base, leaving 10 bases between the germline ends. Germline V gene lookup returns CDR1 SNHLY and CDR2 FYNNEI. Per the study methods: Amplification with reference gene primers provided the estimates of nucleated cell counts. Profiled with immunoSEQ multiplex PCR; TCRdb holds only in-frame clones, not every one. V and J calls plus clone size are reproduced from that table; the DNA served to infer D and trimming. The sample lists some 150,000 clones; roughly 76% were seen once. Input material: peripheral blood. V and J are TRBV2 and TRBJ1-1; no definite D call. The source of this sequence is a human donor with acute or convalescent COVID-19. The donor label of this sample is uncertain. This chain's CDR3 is CANLARNTEAFF. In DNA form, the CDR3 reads TGTGCCAACTTAGCCAGGAACACTGAAGCTTTCTTT. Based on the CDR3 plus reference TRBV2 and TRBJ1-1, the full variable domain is EPEVTQTPSHQVTQMGQEVILRCVPISNHLYFYWYRQILGQKVEFLVSFYNNEISEKSEIFDDQFSVERPDGSNFTLKIRSTKLEDSAMYFCANLARNTEAFFGQGTRLTVV.